These 19 T cell receptor beta chains originate from one sample sequenced in a study of blood T cell repertoires in COVID-19 (TCRdb year 2020). The library came from the immunoSEQ multiplex PCR assay. Drawn from immuneACCESS, this table holds only the in-frame rearrangements with V and J called that TCRdb kept. Clones are partly lost; checked studies trace under half to an unresolved V gene and leave the rest unexplained. Counted in this sample were 85,000 to 120,000 clones; about 90% of them appeared once. Together, the top ten hold less than 4.5% of the sample. The sequenced material came from peripheral blood. The receptors originated from a man between 18 and 35 years old with acute or convalescent COVID-19.

V is TRBV11-2 and J is TRBJ1-1; 9 nucleotides line up with TRBD1. This CDR3 spans 15 amino acids. CDR1 and CDR2 from the germline V gene are SGHAT and FQNNGV. With V trimmed by 4 bases and J by 5 bases, 8 bases remained unmatched. The CDR3 is CASSWGTGRRTEAFF. The DNA of the CDR3 is TGTGCCAGCAGCTGGGGGACAGGGAGGAGGACTGAAGCTTTCTTT.

The chain has TRBV19 and TRBJ1-1; 7 bases align to TRBD1. After removal of 3 bases from V and 8 bases from J, the junction contained 9 bases not matched to a gene. Germline V lookup: CDR1 LNHDA, CDR2 SQIVND (reference sequence). The CDR3 consists of 14 residues. CDR3 loop: CASSIGQTGVEAFF. In DNA form, the CDR3 reads TGTGCCAGTAGTATCGGCCAAACAGGGGTCGAAGCTTTCTTT.

As for this clone: Different DNA sequences within this sample yield the same CDR3. CDR3 sequence: CASSLELAGEQYF. The CDR3 coding sequence is TGTGCCAGCAGCTTAGAACTAGCCGGCGAGCAGTACTTC. This rearrangement joins TRBV7-7 to TRBJ2-7; perhaps TRBD2 as D (6 bases). Trimming took off 1 base at V and 6 bases at J, with 10 bases between the two ends. Germline V gene lookup returns CDR1 SSHAT and CDR2 FNYEAQ (reference sequence). There are 13 residues in the CDR3.

The V and J genes are TRBV6-5 and TRBJ1-1, with D tentatively TRBD1 (6 bases). V lost 5 bases, J lost 3 bases, and 16 bases lay in between. The CDR3 runs 15 residues. In germline, CDR1 is MNHEY, CDR2 SVGAGI. This chain's CDR3 is CASSLDLRGDTEAFF. The CDR3, as DNA: TGTGCCAGCAGTCTCGACCTCAGGGGTGACACTGAAGCTTTCTTT.

J is TRBJ2-7 and V is TRBV11-2, with D uncertain. Germline CDR1 SGHAT, CDR2 FQNNGV. The CDR3 covers 13 residues. The V end lost 6 bases, the J end lost 2 bases, and 11 bases lay between the germline ends. This CDR3 is CASRSSAAYEQYF. CDR3 bases: TGTGCCAGCAGATCTAGTGCAGCCTACGAGCAGTACTTC.

This rearrangement joins TRBV5-5 to TRBJ2-2; weak D call: TRBD1 (6 bases). Looked up from germline, CDR1 is SGHKS and CDR2 is YYEKEE (reference sequence). The CDR3 contains 15 residues. Trimming left V 5 bases short and J 1 base short, with 12 bases between. The CDR3 DNA is TGTGCCAGCAGACAGGGACACCGGAACACCGGGGAGCTGTTTTTT. Amino acid sequence: CASRQGHRNTGELFF.

This clone has only one observation. This sequence joins TRBV5-1 and TRBJ2-4, with 12 positions matching TRBD2. Looked up from germline, CDR1 is SGHRS and CDR2 is YFSETQ. Trimming at V came to 0 bases and at J to 8 bases, leaving 9 bases not matched to a gene. The CDR3 totals 17 residues. The CDR3 coding sequence is TGCGCCAGCAGCTTGGATATTCCTAGCGGGGGGGCGGACATTCAGTACTTC. It is translated as CASSLDIPSGGADIQYF.

The chain is built from TRBV27 and TRBJ1-2; 8 bases are shared with TRBD1. The junction had 8 bases not matched to a gene; V was cut back by 4 bases and J by 4 bases. CDR3 length: 15 residues. The germline gives CDR1 MNHEY, CDR2 SMNVEV (reference sequence). CDR3 sequence (DNA): TGTGCCAGCAGTTGGACAGGGTCGGTTGGCTATGGCTACACCTTC. As protein: CASSWTGSVGYGYTF.

The V call is TRBV5-1, the J call TRBJ2-2; 11 positions match TRBD1. The V gene's germline CDR1 is SGHRS and CDR2 YFSETQ. V was pared by 4 bases and J by 2 bases, with 19 bases of the junction left unmatched. The CDR3 totals 21 residues. Written as DNA, the CDR3 is TGCGCCAGCAGCCTGAGGCTCGGGACAGGGGGTCTTCAAAAAAACACCGGGGAGCTGTTTTTT. Translating it yields CASSLRLGTGGLQKNTGELFF.

This clone was found a few times. This chain's CDR3 is CASSEKETRDEKLFF. CDR3 DNA: TGCGCCAGCAGTGAGAAAGAAACACGGGATGAAAAACTGTTTTTT. The chain uses TRBV10-1 and TRBJ1-4; D remains unclear. CDR1 and CDR2 from the germline V gene are WNHNN and SYGVQD (reference sequence). Between the trimmed V and J ends, which lost 2 bases and 6 bases, there was a span of 13 bases. The CDR3 has 15 residues.

This clone was recorded once. The chain combines TRBV10-3 with TRBJ2-7; TRBD1 is a possible D gene (5 bases). Trimming took 10 bases from V and 3 from J, leaving 16 bases between them. The CDR3 has 13 residues. Germline assignment: CDR1 ENHRY and CDR2 SYGVKD. CDR3 loop: CASVPDRDYEQYF. CDR3 DNA: TGTGCCAGTGTACCAGACAGAGACTACGAGCAGTACTTC.

V usage is TRBV19 and J usage is TRBJ2-3, with 8 bases that match TRBD1. V dropped 5 bases and J dropped 1; count of bases not matched to a gene: 8. CDR1 LNHDA and CDR2 SQIVND come from the germline V gene (reference sequence). This CDR3 region has 16 residues. CDR3 sequence: CASSLRQGRGTDTQYF. The DNA for the CDR3 is TGTGCCAGTAGTCTCCGACAGGGGAGAGGCACAGATACGCAGTATTTT.

This chain connects TRBV9 to TRBJ1-3; 8 bases are shared with TRBD1. Germline CDR1 reads SGDLS; CDR2 reads YYNGEE. The trim removed 4 bases at V and 1 base at J, leaving 4 bases unmatched. This CDR3 comprises 15 residues. The CDR3 here is CASSPRQGSGNTIYF. CDR3 DNA sequence: TGTGCCAGCAGCCCGCGACAGGGGTCTGGAAACACCATATATTTT. Filled out from reference TRBV9 and TRBJ1-3, the complete variable domain reads DSGVTQTPKHLITATGQRVTLRCSPRSGDLSVYWYQQSLDQGLQFLIQYYNGEERAKGNILERFSAQQFPDLHSELNLSSLELGDSALYFCASSPRQGSGNTIYFGEGSWLTVV.

The chain is built from TRBV29-1 and TRBJ1-2; maybe TRBD1 (5 bases). The V end was cut by 2 bases, the J end by 6 bases, with 10 bases between. The CDR3 is 12 amino acids. Germline loops: CDR1 SQVTM, CDR2 ANQGSEA. The DNA for the CDR3 is TGCAGCGTTGAACCAGGGTCGAATGGCTACACCTTC. Residues: CSVEPGSNGYTF.

This chain links TRBV25-1 with TRBJ2-2; possibly TRBD2 for D (5 bases). This CDR3 region has 14 residues. The V end lost 3 bases, the J end lost 3 bases, and 8 bases lay between the germline ends. Germline values: CDR1 MGHDK, CDR2 SYGVNS. The CDR3 protein is CASSEGEYTGELFF. The CDR3 bases are TGTGCCAGCAGTGAGGGAGAATACACCGGGGAGCTGTTTTTT.

The chain employs TRBV2 and TRBJ2-1; D may be TRBD2 (7 bases). The CDR3 has 14 amino acids. With 8 bases removed from V and 4 bases from J, the gap between germline ends came to 15 bases. Germline CDR1 and CDR2: SNHLY and FYNNEI. The CDR3 loop is CASRGRGGYNEQFF. In DNA form, the CDR3 reads TGTGCCAGCCGCGGCAGGGGAGGGTACAATGAGCAGTTCTTC. Complete variable domain (other parts from reference TRBV2 and TRBJ2-1): EPEVTQTPSHQVTQMGQEVILRCVPISNHLYFYWYRQILGQKVEFLVSFYNNEISEKSEIFDDQFSVERPDGSNFTLKIRSTKLEDSAMYFCASRGRGGYNEQFFGPGTRLTVL.

The chain recombines TRBV7-9 with TRBJ2-3; TRBD2 is a possible D gene (5 bases). V dropped 2 bases and J dropped 2 bases, with 14 bases sitting between them. The CDR3 runs 16 residues. The germline V gene has CDR1 SEHNR and CDR2 FQNEAQ (reference sequence). CDR3 nucleotides: TGTGCCAGCAGCTTACTCCTAGCTATCGACACAGATACGCAGTATTTT. The encoded protein is CASSLLLAIDTDTQYF.

This chain uses TRBV5-1 with TRBJ2-3; 9 positions match TRBD1. V shed 6 bases and J 6 bases; nucleotides not matched to a gene: 5. The length of the CDR3 is 13 residues. Germline assignment: CDR1 SGHRS and CDR2 YFSETQ. Here the CDR3 reads CASMGQGGDTQYF. The CDR3 nucleotides read TGCGCCAGCATGGGACAGGGAGGTGATACGCAGTATTTT.

The rearrangement links TRBV7-9 to TRBJ1-4; no reliable D call. V gave up 4 bases and J gave up 14 bases, with 20 bases separating them. CDR1 is SEHNR, CDR2 FQNEAQ, per germline (reference sequence). CDR3 length equals 14 residues. The CDR3 DNA sequence: TGTGCCAGCAGCTCCCTCGGTCCAGGTCGTGGGCTGTTTTTT. It translates to CASSSLGPGRGLFF.